This is a list of T cell receptor beta chains from one sample in a study of T cells in localized non-small cell lung cancer. Only in-frame clones appear in the TCRdb table, and some are missing; sequencing was by immunoSEQ multiplex PCR. The table shows over 25,000 clones, with 87% occurring only once. The sample in question was peripheral blood, obtained before any cancer treatment. Receptors were obtained from a male donor aged 60 or over with stage I lung adenocarcinoma. CDR3s include the opening cysteine and the closing phenylalanine or tryptophan. The D gene is left open where the match is weak. For some rows the clone size is stated as once, few or many, or as a class when expanded; others skip it.

>.|TRBJ1-6|TRBV4-2|.
TGTGCCAGCAGCCAAGTGGAGGTAGGGTCACCCCTCCACTTT
CASSQVEVGSPLHF
>.|TRBJ2-1|TRBV2|.
TGTGCCAGCAGCTTGGGGCCATTCAATGAGCAGTTCTTC
CASSLGPFNEQFF
>.|TRBJ1-2|TRBV2|.
TGTGCCAGCAAACAGGAGTATGGCTACACCTTC
CASKQEYGYTF
>.|TRBJ2-2|TRBV5-4|.
TGTGCCAGCAGCTTTGGGGGGGCTAACGCGAACACCGGGGAGCTGTTTTTT
CASSFGGANANTGELFF
>.|TRBJ2-5|TRBV6-1|few
TGTGCCAGCAGTGAAGCAGGGGGGGGAGTGCAAGAGACCCAGTACTTC
CASSEAGGGVQETQYF
>.|TRBJ1-3|TRBV13|.
TGTGCCAGCAGCTTACATCCAGCCTCTGGAAACACCATATATTTT
CASSLHPASGNTIYF
>TRBD1|TRBJ1-1|TRBV19|.
TGTGCCAGTAGTAAAAAGACAGGGATCATGAACACTGAAGCTTTCTTT
CASSKKTGIMNTEAFF
>.|TRBJ2-1|TRBV20-1|.
TGCAGTGCTAGGCAATACAATGAGCAGTTCTTC
CSARQYNEQFF
>.|TRBJ2-7|TRBV15|.
TGTGCCACCAGCGTAGATCGGTCCTACGAGCAGTACTTC
CATSVDRSYEQYF
>.|TRBJ2-1|TRBV5-1|.
TGCGCCAGCAGCTTGTCAGACTACAATGAGCAGTTCTTC
CASSLSDYNEQFF
>.|TRBJ2-2|TRBV10-3|once
TGTGCCATCAGGAACACCGGGGAGCTGTTTTTT
CAIRNTGELFF
>.|TRBJ1-2|TRBV28|.
TGTGCCAGCAGCTCGGCCTACGTGGGCTACACCTTC
CASSSAYVGYTF
>TRBD1|TRBJ1-5|TRBV30|.
TGTGCCTGGAGTCGGGACAGCGATAGCAATCAGCCCCAGCATTTT
CAWSRDSDSNQPQHF
>TRBD1|TRBJ2-5|TRBV28|.
TGTGCCAGCAGTGCCCCCGGGACAGGGTATCCAGAGACCCAGTACTTC
CASSAPGTGYPETQYF
>TRBD1|TRBJ1-4|TRBV5-1|.
TGCGCCAGCAGCTCGACCACCGGACAGGGGAATGAAAAACTGTTTTTT
CASSSTTGQGNEKLFF
>.|TRBJ2-3|TRBV25-1|.
TGTCCTTGCCAGCGATCTATCTTTCTGAATACGCAGTATTTT
CPCQRSIFLNTQYF
>TRBD1|TRBJ2-1|TRBV19|.
TGTGCCAGTAGTATTCTAAAGACAGGGAACAATGAGCAGTTCTTC
CASSILKTGNNEQFF
>.|TRBJ1-1|TRBV19|.
TGTGCCAGTAGTACCCTAACGTCTGGGGCCACTGAAGCTTTCTTT
CASSTLTSGATEAFF
>TRBD1|TRBJ2-6|TRBV18|.
TGTGCCAGCTCACCAAGGGACAGGGAATCTGGGGCCAACGTCCTGACTTTC
CASSPRDRESGANVLTF
>TRBD1|TRBJ2-2|TRBV2|.
TGTGCCAGCTTGGGAGTCCCAGGGGGCACCGGGGAGCTGTTTTTT
CASLGVPGGTGELFF
>.|TRBJ2-1|TRBV19|.
TGTGCCAGTAGTAACCGGGCAGGGATAAACAATGAGCAGTTCTTC
CASSNRAGINNEQFF
>TRBD2|TRBJ2-3|TRBV7-9|once
TGTGCCAGCAGCTCGGGACTAGGCGGAACAGATACGCAGTATTTT
CASSSGLGGTDTQYF
>.|TRBJ2-2|TRBV5-1|.
TGCGCCAGCAGCGAGCAGTCAGGGCGTCCCCGGGAGCTGTTTTTT
CASSEQSGRPRELFF
>TRBD1|TRBJ2-2|TRBV19|.
TGTGCCAGTAGTACAGGACAGGTTGTCGCCGGGGAGCTGTTTTTT
CASSTGQVVAGELFF
>.|TRBJ1-3|TRBV7-2|.
TGTGCCAGCAGGGGGGGGACCGGAAACACCATATATTTT
CASRGGTGNTIYF
>.|TRBJ1-6|TRBV19|.
TGTGCCAGTGGCGCGGACCTTCTTTATAATTCACCCCTCCACTTT
CASGADLLYNSPLHF
>.|TRBJ1-4|TRBV7-2|.
TGTGCCAGCAGTTTTAACCGGGAAAAACTGTTTTTT
CASSFNREKLFF
>TRBD2|TRBJ2-1|TRBV6-5|.
TGTGCCAGCAGTTACTCGGCGGGGGGGTCGAGGCAGTTCTTC
CASSYSAGGSRQFF
>.|TRBJ1-6|TRBV19|.
TGTGCCAGTAGTGTCCGCGGGGATAATTCACCCCTCCACTTT
CASSVRGDNSPLHF
>.|TRBJ2-7|TRBV7-5|.
TGTGCCAGCAGCTCATACGAACCGCGAGAGCAGTACTTC
CASSSYEPREQYF
>TRBD1|TRBJ1-1|TRBV11-3|.
TGTGCCAGCAGCTTTACCGGGACAGGGTACGCTTTCTTT
CASSFTGTGYAFF
>.|TRBJ1-1|TRBV18|.
TGTGCCAGCTCACCACGGGAGGCGAACACTGAAGCTTTCTTT
CASSPREANTEAFF
>.|TRBJ2-3|TRBV5-4|.
TGTGCCAGCAAGACTGCTCTAGCAGATACGCAGTATTTT
CASKTALADTQYF
>TRBD1|TRBJ2-7|TRBV19|.
TGTGCCAGTAGTTCGAACAGGGGTCGACCCTACGAGCAGTACTTC
CASSSNRGRPYEQYF
>TRBD1|TRBJ1-4|TRBV18|few
TGTGCCAGCTCTCACGGACAGGTTAACGAAAAACTGTTTTTT
CASSHGQVNEKLFF
>.|TRBJ1-3|TRBV5-6|.
TGTGCCAGCAGCTCCTTGTCGCTCGGGACTAAGGGAAACACCATATATTTT
CASSSLSLGTKGNTIYF
>.|TRBJ1-2|TRBV5-4|.
TGTGCCAGCAGCCTACCGCTCGATTTGGGATATGGCTACACCTTC
CASSLPLDLGYGYTF
>TRBD1|TRBJ2-5|TRBV27|.
TGTGCCAGCAGATCGACAGGGAGACAAGAGACCCAGTACTTC
CASRSTGRQETQYF
>.|TRBJ2-3|TRBV9|.
TGTGCCAGCAGCGTAGTAGACGTAGATACGCAGTATTTT
CASSVVDVDTQYF
>.|TRBJ1-4|TRBV11-2|.
TGTGCCAGCAGCATACAGATAAATGAAAAACTGTTTTTT
CASSIQINEKLFF
>TRBD2|TRBJ2-2|TRBV9|.
TGTGCCAGCAGGTTAGCGGGGTCGACCGGGGAGCTGTTTTTT
CASRLAGSTGELFF
>.|TRBJ1-4|TRBV5-1|.
TGCGCCAGCAGCCAGAACTCTATTGGGAGCGCTGAAAAACTGTTTTTT
CASSQNSIGSAEKLFF
>.|TRBJ1-2|TRBV27|.
TGTGCCAGCAGTGTCTCGGGGGGGGTAACTAACTATGGCTACACCTTC
CASSVSGGVTNYGYTF
>TRBD2|TRBJ2-1|TRBV7-3|.
TGTGCCAGCAGCCTAACCCCGAGCGGGGAAGAGCAGTTCTTC
CASSLTPSGEEQFF
>.|TRBJ2-2|TRBV9|.
TGTGCCAGCAGCGCTCCAGGGGGGCGCGCCGGGGAGCTGTTTTTT
CASSAPGGRAGELFF
>TRBD2|TRBJ2-7|TRBV10-3|.
TGTGCCATCAGTGAGTCCACTAGCGGGTCCTACGAGCAGTACTTC
CAISESTSGSYEQYF
>.|TRBJ1-5|TRBV28|.
TGTGCCAGCACCTCGCGGTGGGGGGATAGCAATCAGCCCCAGCATTTT
CASTSRWGDSNQPQHF
>.|TRBJ1-6|TRBV28|.
TGTGCCAGCAGTTTACCAGGGACCCAAAATTCACCCCTCCACTTT
CASSLPGTQNSPLHF
>TRBD1|TRBJ2-1|TRBV5-1|.
TGCGCCAGCAGCTTGGGTGGGACAGGGGTTTACAATGAGCAGTTCTTC
CASSLGGTGVYNEQFF
>TRBD2|TRBJ2-2|TRBV10-2|.
TGCGCCAGCAGTCTAGCGGGGGGGACCGGCGGGGAGCTGTTTTTT
CASSLAGGTGGELFF
>.|TRBJ1-1|TRBV6-1|.
TGTGCCAGCAGTGACTCTTTTAATGGGATCCTCGAAGCTTTCTTT
CASSDSFNGILEAFF
>TRBD1|TRBJ2-7|TRBV6-1|.
TGTGCCAGCAGTACAGGGACAGGGATCTACGAGCAGTACTTC
CASSTGTGIYEQYF
>TRBD2|TRBJ2-3|TRBV28|.
TGTGCCAGCACCCCCGGGGGGGCCTTTTCTAGCACAGATACGCAGTATTTT
CASTPGGAFSSTDTQYF
>TRBD1|TRBJ1-1|TRBV18|.
TGTGCCAGCTCACCACCCGACAGGGGGCACACTGAAGCTTTCTTT
CASSPPDRGHTEAFF
>TRBD2|TRBJ2-7|TRBV15|.
TGTGCCACCAAAGTAGCGGGGGGGAACTACGAGCAGTACTTC
CATKVAGGNYEQYF
>.|TRBJ1-1|TRBV20-1|once
TGCGAGACTGGGGGAGCTTTCTTT
CETGGAFF